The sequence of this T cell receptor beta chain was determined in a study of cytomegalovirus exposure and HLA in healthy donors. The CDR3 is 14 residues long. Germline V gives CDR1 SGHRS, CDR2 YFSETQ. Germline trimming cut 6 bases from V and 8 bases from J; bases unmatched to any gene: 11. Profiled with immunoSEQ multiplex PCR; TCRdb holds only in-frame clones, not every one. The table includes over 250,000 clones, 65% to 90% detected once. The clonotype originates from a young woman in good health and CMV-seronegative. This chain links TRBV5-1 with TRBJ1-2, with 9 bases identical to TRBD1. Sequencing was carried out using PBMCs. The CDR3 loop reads CASTRGQGYGGYTF. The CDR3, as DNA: TGCGCCAGCACAAGAGGACAGGGGTACGGCGGCTACACCTTC.